The 19 T cell receptor beta chains below come from one sample, sequenced in a study of breast tumors, draining lymph nodes, adjacent tissues. The lymph nodes were axillary draining lymph nodes from breast cancer patients. TCRdb used MiXCR to reprocess the multiplex PCR reads, holding one entry per CDR3 protein. The table has 190,000 or so distinct CDR3 sequences, roughly 31% seen once; the top ten hold 4% to 5.5%. The sample was axillary lymph node tissue. The receptor set was obtained from a female donor with breast cancer. Some clones in this sample may be carry-over from other donors' samples.

This clonotype was seen ten or more times. The J gene is TRBJ1-5, the V gene TRBV20-1; 9 bases agree with TRBD1. Trimming took 3 bases from V and 2 from J; bases not matched to a gene: 5. This CDR3 region has 15 residues. The germline gives CDR1 DFQATT, CDR2 SNEGSKA (reference sequence). The CDR3 spells CSARLTGGGNQPQHF. The CDR3 coding sequence is TGCAGTGCTAGGTTGACAGGGGGGGGCAATCAGCCCCAGCATTTT.

This clonotype showed up many times. This chain links TRBV5-6 with TRBJ2-3; D assignment may be TRBD1 or TRBD2 (6 bases each). V was cut by 9 bases and J by 1 base, with 15 bases left in between. The CDR3 is 14 amino acids. Germline CDR1 reads SGHDT; CDR2 reads YYEEEE. The CDR3 nucleotides read TGTGCCACACGGCCCCGGGGGCGCACAGATACGCAGTATTTT. Translation: CATRPRGRTDTQYF.

Ten or more counts support this clonotype. The gene calls are TRBV2 and TRBJ2-3; D remains unclear. CDR3 length: 13 residues. Trimming removed 5 bases from V and 0 bases from J, with 6 bases in between. Germline V gene sequence: CDR1 SNHLY, CDR2 FYNNEI. In nucleotides, the CDR3 is TGTGCCAGCAGTCCCTGGAGCACAGATACGCAGTATTTT. Residues: CASSPWSTDTQYF.

In this sample, this clonotype turned up many times. This chain uses TRBV18 with TRBJ2-7; D might be TRBD1 (5 bases). V dropped 6 bases and J dropped 6 bases, with 9 bases sitting between them. Germline CDR1 KGHSH, CDR2 LQKENI. The CDR3 length is 11 residues. The CDR3 protein is CASSPGFEQYF. The CDR3, as DNA: TGTGCCAGCTCCCCAGGGTTCGAGCAGTACTTC. Looking up the rest from reference TRBV18 and TRBJ2-7 gives the full variable domain: NAGVMQNPRHLVRRRGQEARLRCSPMKGHSHVYWYRQLPEEGLKFMVYLQKENIIDESGMPKERFSAEFPKEGPSILRIQQVVRGDSAAYFCASSPGFEQYFGPGTRLTVT.

This clonotype has at least ten counts. One end of the junction is discordant with germline, which a read error may explain. V usage is TRBV12-3 or TRBV12-4 and J usage is TRBJ2-1; D call uncertain. This CDR3 has 12 amino acids. The CDR3 is CASSGAYNKQFF. CDR3 in DNA: TGTGCCAGCAGTGGAGCCTACAATAAGCAGTTCTTC.

This clonotype has at least ten counts. CDR3 residues: CASSYGQGASPLHF. The CDR3 bases are TGTGCCAGCAGTTACGGCCAGGGGGCTTCACCCCTCCACTTT. V is TRBV6-5 and J is TRBJ1-6; 8 positions match TRBD1. The ends lost 2 bases at V and 9 bases at J; junction bases unmatched: 3. Germline V gene sequence: CDR1 MNHEY, CDR2 SVGAGI. The CDR3 length is 14 residues.

In its sample, this clonotype was seen many times. The chain employs TRBV5-8 and TRBJ2-7, with no clear D. The CDR3 is 13 amino acids. From germline, CDR1 is SGHTS and CDR2 YDEGEE. V was shortened by 1 base and J by 7 bases, with 12 bases between the two germline ends. The CDR3 DNA is TGTGCCAGCAGCTTGAAGAGTAAGCTAGAGCAGTACTTC. Residues: CASSLKSKLEQYF.

As to this clonotype: Since a much larger clone is just one base distant, this may be a read error. This sequence joins TRBV6-2 or TRBV6-3 and TRBJ1-5; the D is unclear. Trimming pared 5 bases from V and 5 bases from J, leaving 7 bases between. This CDR3 contains 12 residues. Germline lookup yields CDR1 MNHEY and CDR2 SVGEGT. As DNA, the CDR3 is TGTGCCAGCAGTCAAACCCATCAGCCCCAGCATTTT. Residues: CASSQTHQPQHF.

The chain couples TRBV6-1 to TRBJ2-3; tentative D call: TRBD2 (6 bases). V lost 6 bases to trimming and J lost 4 bases, with 23 bases between them. CDR3 length equals 17 residues. CDR1 and CDR2 (germline): MNHNS, SASEGT. In nucleotides, the CDR3 is TGTGCCAGCAGGGACCCGGGACTCCCTCGGGGGTCAGATACGCAGTATTTT. This encodes CASRDPGLPRGSDTQYF.

The chain recombines TRBV20-1 with TRBJ2-7; 9 nucleotides match TRBD2. The germline CDR1 and CDR2 sequences are DFQATT and SNEGSKA (reference sequence). This CDR3 contains 17 residues. Trimming took 6 bases from V and 0 from J; bases not matched to a gene: 15. CDR3 region: CSAPPLTSGPSSYEQYF. As DNA, the CDR3 is TGCAGTGCACCTCCACTCACTAGCGGGCCTTCCTCCTACGAGCAGTACTTC.

V and J are TRBV29-1 and TRBJ2-1; 12 bases are a match to TRBD2. This CDR3 region has 20 residues. Per the germline V gene, CDR1 is SQVTM and CDR2 is ANQGSEA. The V gene end was trimmed by 2 bases and the J gene end by 0 bases; junction bases not matched to a gene: 14. CDR3 loop: CSVEPYASSTSGSSYNEQFF. The DNA of the CDR3 is TGCAGCGTTGAACCCTATGCTTCCTCGACTAGCGGGAGCTCCTACAATGAGCAGTTCTTC.

This clonotype was seen repeatedly, ten times or more. This chain joins TRBV29-1 and TRBJ2-2, with D possibly TRBD2 on 6 matching bases. The germline CDR1 and CDR2 sequences are SQVTM and ANQGSEA. There are 15 residues in the CDR3. The V end lost 2 bases, the J end lost 0 bases, and 10 bases lay between the germline ends. This CDR3 is CSVEIAEANTGELFF. The CDR3 DNA is TGCAGCGTTGAAATAGCGGAGGCGAACACCGGGGAGCTGTTTTTT.

A few counts support this clonotype. The chain joins TRBV5-4 to TRBJ2-1, with TRBD1 matching 7 bases. The V and J ends lost 0 bases and 5 bases, in that order; junction bases with no gene match: 5. The CDR3 is 15 amino acids. Germline CDR1 is SGHNT and CDR2 is YYREEE (reference sequence). DNA for the CDR3: TGTGCCAGCAGCTTGGGGGGGACAGCCAACAATGAGCAGTTCTTC. This codes for CASSLGGTANNEQFF.

The chain employs TRBV7-9 and TRBJ2-7, with TRBD2 matching 7 bases. There are 12 residues in the CDR3. J gave up 12 bases and V 4 bases, and 9 bases lay outside the gene matches. Germline V gives CDR1 SEHNR, CDR2 FQNEAQ (reference sequence). The CDR3 DNA is TGTGCCAGCAGCTCCTTAGCGGGCCGCATGTACTTC. It yields the protein CASSSLAGRMYF.

This clonotype appeared many times. V is TRBV5-1 and J is TRBJ2-2; the match to TRBD2 covers 15 bases. This CDR3 has 16 amino acids. Looked up from germline, CDR1 is SGHRS and CDR2 is YFSETQ. The V gene end was trimmed by 4 bases and the J gene end by 9 bases; junction bases not matched to a gene: 7. The CDR3 region has the DNA TGCGCCAGCAGCCCAGGGACTAGCGGGAGGATCCGGGAGCTGTTTTTT. Protein product: CASSPGTSGRIRELFF.

The rearrangement uses TRBV7-8 and TRBJ1-1; no reliable D call. The V gene's germline CDR1 is SGHVS and CDR2 FQNEAQ. The ends were cut back, 2 bases at V and 0 bases at J, with 4 bases in the middle. This CDR3 contains 13 residues. The CDR3 nucleotides are TGTGCCAGCAGCTTACAGCTGAACACTGAAGCTTTCTTT. This translates into CASSLQLNTEAFF.

Only one count was recorded for this clonotype. The chain links TRBV2 to TRBJ1-3; possible D gene TRBD1, 5 bases. V was shortened by 9 bases and J by 0 bases, with 15 bases between the two germline ends. The CDR3 has 15 residues. Looked up from germline, CDR1 is SNHLY and CDR2 is FYNNEI. CDR3 bases: TGTGCCAGTAGGGTTGGGGGAGGCTCTGGAAACACCATATATTTT. Translation: CASRVGGGSGNTIYF.

This clonotype was recorded at least ten times. The rearrangement links TRBV20-1 to TRBJ2-2, with D hard to call. CDR3 length: 12 amino acids. CDR1 is DFQATT and CDR2 is SNEGSKA in the germline V gene (reference sequence). V was shortened by 1 base and J by 6 bases, with 6 bases between the two germline ends. The CDR3 protein is CSARVPAGELFF. In DNA form, the CDR3 reads TGCAGTGCTAGAGTCCCGGCCGGGGAGCTGTTTTTT.

This clonotype was detected ten times or more. CDR3 sequence (DNA): TGTGCCAGCAGCTTCCTGGGCCCCAATCAGCCCCAGCATTTT. This sequence encodes CASSFLGPNQPQHF. J is TRBJ1-5 and V is TRBV11-2, with D unclear. Germline V gene sequence: CDR1 SGHAT, CDR2 FQNNGV. The CDR3 spans 14 residues. V dropped 3 bases and J dropped 3 bases, with 9 bases sitting between them.